This TCR beta chain derives from a study of long-term antiretroviral therapy in people with HIV. Study summary: There is a gap of about a decade between the earliest samples and the later 2015 immediate-ART recommendation. Findings and caveats of the study: The range of CDR3 lengths in HIV repertoires proved narrower than that found in controls.

To note about this clone: Its antigen is still unknown.

Version v3.0 of the immunoSEQ assay ran at survey level. Assay: immunoSEQ multiplex PCR; the TCRdb copy retains only in-frame clones and omits some. The table has roughly 25,000 clones, roughly three quarters seen once. There was at least one pre-ART PBMC sample for each donor, plus at least two post-ART PBMC samples. Sequencing used unsorted PBMCs, obtained 0.5 years after starting antiretroviral therapy. This receptor was obtained from a middle-aged woman with HIV.

CDR3 bases: TGTGCCAGTAGTCGACGAGGGGTTACTGAAGCTTTCTTT. Translation: CASSRRGVTEAFF. J is TRBJ1-1 and V is TRBV19, with TRBD1 as a possible D gene (5 bases). The V end was cut by 5 bases, the J end by 5 bases, with 12 bases between. The CDR3 length is 13 residues. Per the germline V gene, CDR1 is LNHDA and CDR2 is SQIVND (reference sequence).